The TCR beta chain under discussion was sequenced for a study of blood T cell repertoires in COVID-19. Study as a whole: COVID-19 samples collected from the United States, Italy and Spain covered acute and convalescent phases. Sample material is recorded as cDNA or gDNA derived from T cells, B-cell-depleted T cells, or PBMCs.

CDR1 is SGHTA and CDR2 is FQGTGA in the germline V gene. The CDR3 is 16 residues long. V was clipped by 5 bases and J by 6 bases; unmatched bases: 14. Profiling relied on immunoSEQ multiplex PCR, and the TCRdb table lists in-frame clones only, not all of them. The table has about 210,000 clones, about 88% seen once. The sequence was obtained from a man aged 70-80 years with acute or convalescent COVID-19. Sequenced material: peripheral blood. The rearrangement uses TRBV7-3 and TRBJ2-3; 7 nucleotides match TRBD2. CDR3 coding DNA: TGTGCCAGCAGCCCCGGACTAGATCCTTCGTCGGATACGCAGTATTTT. As protein: CASSPGLDPSSDTQYF.